A selection of T cell receptor beta chains follows, all from one sample in a study of control samples from healthy donors and cancer patients. Assay: immunoSEQ multiplex PCR; the TCRdb copy retains only in-frame clones and omits some. The sample contains about 54,000 clones, roughly 96% of which appear only once. Sequences were obtained from blood. Every receptor here comes from a woman younger than 45 in good health. Each CDR3 is given without its conserved first and last residue. Fields, in order: J gene, V gene, CDR3 protein.

j_call: TRBJ2-3
v_call: TRBV7-3
cdr3_aa: ASSWGSSFDTQY

j_call: TRBJ1-1
v_call: TRBV6-6
cdr3_aa: ASSYSSWGEAF

j_call: TRBJ1-1
v_call: TRBV18
cdr3_aa: ASSPRRGSTEAF

j_call: TRBJ1-4
v_call: TRBV27
cdr3_aa: ASSLVRDEKLF

j_call: TRBJ2-1
v_call: TRBV5-1
cdr3_aa: ASSLAAGYNEQF

j_call: TRBJ2-5
v_call: TRBV6-5
cdr3_aa: ASSFKETQY

j_call: TRBJ2-7
v_call: TRBV11-2
cdr3_aa: ASSSTGESSYEQY

j_call: TRBJ1-1
v_call: TRBV12-3/TRBV12-4
cdr3_aa: ASSLPYTEAF

j_call: TRBJ2-7
v_call: TRBV18
cdr3_aa: ASSPQDSSHRDEQY

j_call: TRBJ2-1
v_call: TRBV19
cdr3_aa: ASRGRAQEQF

j_call: TRBJ2-3
v_call: TRBV4-1
cdr3_aa: ASSPEPGLAGVDTQY

j_call: TRBJ2-7
v_call: TRBV2
cdr3_aa: ASRAPGTGSYEQY

j_call: TRBJ2-7
v_call: TRBV27
cdr3_aa: ASSLSVENYEQY

j_call: TRBJ2-1
v_call: TRBV20-1
cdr3_aa: SASSGRAGNEQF

j_call: TRBJ2-1
v_call: TRBV5-6
cdr3_aa: ASLLRRTGPGLAYNEQF

j_call: TRBJ2-1
v_call: TRBV30
cdr3_aa: AWRLAGVAYNEQF

j_call: TRBJ1-5
v_call: TRBV3-1/TRBV3-2
cdr3_aa: ASSQDKMGPQH

j_call: TRBJ1-1
v_call: TRBV6-5
cdr3_aa: ASSSGGQDLGWAF

j_call: TRBJ2-7
v_call: TRBV12-3/TRBV12-4
cdr3_aa: ASSYTGAYEQY

j_call: TRBJ2-1
v_call: TRBV9
cdr3_aa: ASSPWTSYNEQF

j_call: TRBJ2-7
v_call: TRBV29-1
cdr3_aa: SVVTGLVGEQY

j_call: TRBJ1-5
v_call: TRBV2
cdr3_aa: ASNPLQGGNQPQH

j_call: TRBJ2-7
v_call: TRBV11-2
cdr3_aa: ASSLTYEQY

j_call: TRBJ1-5
v_call: TRBV6-5
cdr3_aa: ASLQGNNQPQH

j_call: TRBJ2-1
v_call: TRBV11-3
cdr3_aa: ASSLGAAPHSEQF

j_call: TRBJ2-3
v_call: TRBV29-1
cdr3_aa: SVEGRGSTDTQY

j_call: TRBJ2-5
v_call: TRBV3-1/TRBV3-2
cdr3_aa: ASSQGDTGISETQY

j_call: TRBJ1-1
v_call: TRBV3-1/TRBV3-2
cdr3_aa: ASSQEMPGAEAF

j_call: TRBJ1-1
v_call: TRBV10-2
cdr3_aa: ASSDTRLRNTEAF

j_call: TRBJ2-1
v_call: TRBV4-2
cdr3_aa: ASSQVPREPGDEQF

j_call: TRBJ2-3
v_call: TRBV5-4
cdr3_aa: ASSLRTSVDTDTQY